This T cell receptor beta chain came from a study of blood T cell repertoires in COVID-19. Libraries were prepared by immunoSEQ multiplex PCR; TCRdb keeps only in-frame clonotypes and omits some of them. The data hold 100,000 to 130,000 clones, with 71% observed a single time. This TCR was sampled from a woman between 35 and 50 years old with acute or convalescent COVID-19. Material: peripheral blood.

CDR3 bases: TGCGCCAGCAGCCCAGCCAGGGCTAGCTCCTACGAGCAGTACTTC. Its translation: CASSPARASSYEQYF. The chain couples TRBV4-3 to TRBJ2-7, with D tentatively TRBD1 (5 bases). Germline loops: CDR1 LGHNA, CDR2 YSLEER. The ends were cut back, 4 bases at V and 0 bases at J, with 13 bases in the middle. This CDR3 is built from 15 residues.